One and the same sample provided the 26 T cell receptor beta chains below, sequenced in a study of blood T cell repertoires in COVID-19. TCRdb's table, derived via immunoSEQ multiplex PCR, lists solely in-frame clones and lacks some. Found here are tens of thousands of clones, 78% of them singletons; the top ten hold nearly 5%. Source material: peripheral blood. The source of these receptors is a human donor in a cohort sampled during active COVID-19.

This clone was picked up one time. The chain recombines TRBV19 with TRBJ1-1; D gene unclear. Germline CDR1 is LNHDA and CDR2 is SQIVND (reference sequence). The CDR3 is made up of 13 amino acids. V was pared by 4 bases and J by 1 base, with 7 bases between. CDR3 in amino acids: CASSNWPNTEAFF. CDR3 nucleotide sequence: TGTGCCAGTAGTAATTGGCCGAACACTGAAGCTTTCTTT.

The chain combines TRBV4-1 with TRBJ2-7, with 12 nucleotides matching TRBD1. The V segment lost 6 bases and the J segment 7 bases; nucleotides outside the gene matches: 7. CDR3 size: 14 residues. Germline-derived CDR1 and CDR2 are MGHRA and YSYEKL. The CDR3 sequence: CASSLPGQGAEQYF. Here the CDR3 DNA reads TGCGCCAGCAGTCTCCCGGGACAGGGGGCTGAGCAGTACTTC.

This sequence joins TRBV7-9 and TRBJ2-7; perhaps TRBD2 as D (6 bases). The V gene lost 7 bases and the J gene lost 1 base, with 11 bases spanning the gap. Germline lookup yields CDR1 SEHNR and CDR2 FQNEAQ (reference sequence). This CDR3 spans 13 amino acids. CDR3 residues: CASTYGTSYEQYF. The DNA for the CDR3 is TGTGCCAGCACTTATGGGACTTCCTACGAGCAGTACTTC.

This clone came up once. The rearrangement links TRBV11-2 to TRBJ1-3, with 7 bases lining up with TRBD1. Germline V gene sequence: CDR1 SGHAT, CDR2 FQNNGV. The V segment lost 2 bases and the J segment 2 bases; nucleotides outside the gene matches: 6. The CDR3 spans 16 residues. This CDR3 is CASSLSPDRTGNTIYF. The DNA for the CDR3 is TGTGCCAGCAGCTTATCTCCGGACAGGACTGGAAACACCATATATTTT. Combining the CDR3 with reference TRBV11-2 and TRBJ1-3 gives the whole variable domain EAGVAQSPRYKIIEKRQSVAFWCNPISGHATLYWYQQILGQGPKLLIQFQNNGVVDDSQLPKDRFSAERLKGVDSTLKIQPAKLEDSAVYLCASSLSPDRTGNTIYFGEGSWLTVV.

On this clone itself: The CDR3 ends on some other residue instead of the conserved phenylalanine or tryptophan, so this is likely a read error. The limits of the CDR3 on the DNA are not certain, so only TCRdb's listed CDR3 is given. This chain links TRBV19 with TRBJ2-7; the DNA was not used to check the table's D call, TRBD1. The length of the CDR3 is 11 amino acids, counting both ends. Germline V gives CDR1 LNHDA, CDR2 SQIVND (reference sequence). CDR3 in amino acids: CASRTPGQVYL.

This chain's CDR3 is CASSLMAFEAGGSTDTQYF. In nucleotides, the CDR3 is TGTGCCAGCAGTTTGATGGCCTTCGAAGCGGGAGGGAGCACAGATACGCAGTATTTT. The rearrangement joins TRBV27 to TRBJ2-3; 10 nucleotides align to TRBD2. CDR3 size: 19 residues. CDR1 and CDR2 from the germline V gene are MNHEY and SMNVEV (reference sequence). V was pared by 3 bases and J by 0 bases, with 12 bases of the junction left unmatched.

The rearrangement uses TRBV7-9 and TRBJ1-3; 7 positions agree with TRBD1. CDR3 size: 15 residues. In germline, CDR1 is SEHNR, CDR2 FQNEAQ (reference sequence). Losses at the gene ends were 5 bases for V and 4 bases for J; bases not matched to a gene: 8. The CDR3 DNA sequence: TGTGCCAGCAGCCCGACAGGGCTTCTGGGAAACACCATATATTTT. It is translated as CASSPTGLLGNTIYF.

The chain recombines TRBV3-1 (or the pseudogene TRBV3-2) with TRBJ1-1; perhaps TRBD1 as D (5 bases). The CDR3 has 14 residues. Trimming shortened V by 4 bases and J by 3 bases, and 12 bases separated the two germline ends. From germline, CDR1 is LGHDT and CDR2 YNNKEL (reference sequence). The CDR3 region has the DNA TGTGCCAGCAGCCCAGGAGGAGGGGACACTGAAGCTTTCTTT. Translated, it gives CASSPGGGDTEAFF.

This clone was picked up a small number of times. The rearrangement links TRBV7-4 to TRBJ2-7, with a tentative D call TRBD1 (6 bases). This CDR3 contains 21 residues. CDR1 is SGHVT and CDR2 is SQSDAQ in the germline V gene. V lost 5 bases, J lost 3 bases, and 35 bases lay in between. The CDR3, as DNA: TGTGCCAGCAGCCCGATCGAGTTCTGTGGGGGACATGAGAACCATCTCTACGAGCAGTACTTC. Amino acids: CASSPIEFCGGHENHLYEQYF.

This chain uses TRBV4-1 with TRBJ2-7; no clear D. V dropped 1 base and J dropped 2 bases, with 9 bases sitting between them. Germline lookup yields CDR1 MGHRA and CDR2 YSYEKL. The CDR3 consists of 14 residues. The CDR3, as DNA: TGCGCCAGCAGCCAAGGTCTCCAGACCTACGAGCAGTACTTC. This translates into CASSQGLQTYEQYF.

The V call is TRBV4-1, the J call TRBJ2-3, with 7 bases that match TRBD1. After removal of 5 bases from V and 9 bases from J, the junction contained 11 bases not matched to a gene. The CDR3 contains 14 residues. The germline CDR1 and CDR2 sequences are MGHRA and YSYEKL. In nucleotides, the CDR3 is TGCGCCAGCAGCGACCCGGACAGGATCCGGACGCAGTATTTT. Protein sequence: CASSDPDRIRTQYF.

This chain links TRBV7-2 with TRBJ2-1; 9 bases are a match to TRBD1. Germline V gene sequence: CDR1 SGHTA, CDR2 FQGNSA. The CDR3 loop spans 15 amino acids. The junction had 9 bases not matched to a gene; V was cut back by 5 bases and J by 7 bases. DNA of the CDR3: TGTGCCAGCAGCCCGCCGGGACAGGGTTTGAATGAGCAGTTCTTC. It specifies CASSPPGQGLNEQFF.

The genes are TRBV3-1 (or the pseudogene TRBV3-2) and TRBJ1-4, with TRBD1 as a possible D gene (6 bases). There are 12 residues in the CDR3. Between the trimmed V and J ends, which lost 6 bases and 8 bases, there was a span of 10 bases. Germline CDR1 reads LGHDT; CDR2 reads YNNKEL (reference sequence). In DNA form, the CDR3 reads TGTGCCAGCAGTCCCGGACAGGAAAAACTGTTTTTT. Amino acid sequence: CASSPGQEKLFF.

The gene calls are TRBV2 and TRBJ2-5; 8 positions agree with TRBD1. Germline CDR1 reads SNHLY; CDR2 reads FYNNEI. Trimming took 8 bases from V and 1 from J; bases not matched to a gene: 9. The CDR3 contains 15 residues. This CDR3 is CASGQGDLTQETQYF. For the CDR3, the DNA is TGTGCCAGCGGACAGGGAGACCTTACCCAAGAGACCCAGTACTTC.

This chain uses TRBV7-9 with TRBJ2-5, with 9 bases identical to TRBD2. The CDR3 runs to 15 residues. Germline assignment: CDR1 SEHNR and CDR2 FQNEAQ (reference sequence). Germline trimming cut 2 bases from V and 5 bases from J; bases unmatched to any gene: 6. The CDR3 coding sequence is TGTGCCAGCAGCTTATTGCGGACTAGCGAGGAGACCCAGTACTTC. Its protein is CASSLLRTSEETQYF. The entire variable domain, with the rest obtained from reference TRBV7-9 and TRBJ2-5, is as follows: DTGVSQNPRHKITKRGQNVTFRCDPISEHNRLYWYRQTLGQGPEFLTYFQNEAQLEKSRLLSDRFSAERPKGSFSTLEIQRTEQGDSAMYLCASSLLRTSEETQYFGPGTRLLVL.

This sequence joins TRBV27 and TRBJ2-1, with D unclear. Germline-derived CDR1 and CDR2 are MNHEY and SMNVEV (reference sequence). The CDR3 is 14 amino acids. Trimming removed 8 bases from V and 7 bases from J, with 18 bases in between. The CDR3 is CASGISSGWNEQFF. Written as DNA, the CDR3 is TGTGCCAGCGGAATATCGTCGGGTTGGAATGAGCAGTTCTTC.

The genes are TRBV7-9 and TRBJ1-3; D perhaps matches TRBD1 (6 bases). V lost 5 bases and J lost 1, with 15 bases in between. The CDR3 length is 16 residues. Germline values: CDR1 SEHNR, CDR2 FQNEAQ (reference sequence). CDR3 region: CASSADGTLSGNTIYF. As DNA, the CDR3 is TGTGCCAGCAGCGCCGACGGGACACTTTCTGGAAACACCATATATTTT.

The chain has TRBV5-4 and TRBJ2-1, with TRBD1 identical over 12 bases. Per the germline V gene, CDR1 is SGHNT and CDR2 is YYREEE (reference sequence). The trim removed 4 bases at V and 3 bases at J, leaving 5 bases unmatched. The CDR3 is 16 residues long. The CDR3 loop is CASSPGTGGFYNEQFF. CDR3 coding DNA: TGTGCCAGCAGCCCCGGGACAGGGGGCTTCTACAATGAGCAGTTCTTC.

The rearrangement joins TRBV5-6 to TRBJ1-5; perhaps TRBD1 as D (6 bases). CDR3 length: 14 residues. Per the germline V gene, CDR1 is SGHDT and CDR2 is YYEEEE. Trimming left V 1 base short and J 7 bases short, with 12 bases between. In nucleotides, the CDR3 is TGTGCCAGCAGCTTGAGGGGGATATGGCAGCCCCAGCATTTT. Its translation: CASSLRGIWQPQHF.

This rearrangement joins TRBV5-1 to TRBJ1-5, with D perhaps TRBD1 (5 bases). Germline V gene lookup returns CDR1 SGHRS and CDR2 YFSETQ. With 2 bases removed from V and 5 bases from J, the gap between germline ends came to 8 bases. The CDR3 length is 13 residues. CDR3 amino acids: CASSFTTDQPQHF. The CDR3 DNA reads TGCGCCAGCAGCTTTACGACAGATCAGCCCCAGCATTTT.

The rearrangement joins TRBV30 to TRBJ1-2; 8 bases align to TRBD1. Germline V gives CDR1 GTSNPN, CDR2 SVGIG (reference sequence). The J segment lost 8 bases and the V segment lost 2 bases, leaving 13 bases of the junction unmatched. The CDR3 consists of 15 residues. CDR3 coding DNA: TGTGCCTGGAGTAATATCAACAGGGGGACTGAGGGCTACACCTTC. Encoded protein: CAWSNINRGTEGYTF.

This clone was seen just once. V is TRBV5-1 and J is TRBJ1-1; a weak D match, TRBD1 (6 bases). V was pared by 2 bases and J by 5 bases, with 16 bases between. CDR1 is SGHRS and CDR2 is YFSETQ in the germline V gene. This CDR3 is built from 15 residues. The CDR3 loop reads CASSLSRRGGTEAFF. DNA of the CDR3: TGCGCCAGCAGCTTAAGTCGAAGGGGGGGAACTGAAGCTTTCTTT.

This sequence joins TRBV4-2 and TRBJ2-6, with 7 positions matching TRBD1. Unmatched junction bases numbered 10, after V lost 2 bases and J lost 0 bases. Germline loops: CDR1 LGHNA, CDR2 YNFKEQ. This CDR3 has 19 residues. Written as DNA, the CDR3 is TGTGCCAGCAGCCAATTTCAGGGGGTTACCAGCTCTGGGGCCAACGTCCTGACTTTC. Amino acids: CASSQFQGVTSSGANVLTF.

The chain links TRBV5-1 to TRBJ1-3; 7 bases line up with TRBD1. The V and J ends lost 5 bases and 2 bases, in that order; junction bases with no gene match: 4. The CDR3 has 14 residues. Germline V gene lookup returns CDR1 SGHRS and CDR2 YFSETQ. In DNA, the CDR3 is TGCGCCAGCAGGTTACAGGGGACTGGAAACACCATATATTTT. Translated, it gives CASRLQGTGNTIYF.

This clone has just a few counts. The rearrangement uses TRBV5-8 and TRBJ1-1, with a weak D call TRBD1 (6 bases). The CDR3 has 13 residues. The germline CDR1 and CDR2 sequences are SGHTS and YDEGEE. Trimming removed 0 bases at V and 6 bases at J, with 9 bases between. The CDR3 DNA sequence: TGTGCCAGCAGCTTGGCAGGGGCCCCTGAAGCTTTCTTT. It codes for CASSLAGAPEAFF.

J is TRBJ2-7 and V is TRBV7-9; D might be TRBD1 (5 bases). The CDR3 runs to 12 residues. Per the germline V gene, CDR1 is SEHNR and CDR2 is FQNEAQ (reference sequence). Trimming left V 3 bases short and J 8 bases short, with 11 bases between. The CDR3 bases are TGTGCCAGCAGCTTTCCTGAGGACAAGCAGTACTTC. Encoded protein: CASSFPEDKQYF.